Here is one TCR beta chain with its context. The antigen is undetermined. Per the germline V gene, CDR1 is SGHRS and CDR2 is YFSETQ. Trimming took 4 bases from V and 2 from J, leaving 16 bases between them. The CDR3 has 15 amino acids. This specimen belongs to a study of cytomegalovirus exposure and HLA in healthy donors. The PCR made use of 60 Vbeta and 13 Jbeta primers. Authors' data handling: Later analysis identified roughly 82 million unique TCR beta chains, roughly 11 million shared. Libraries were prepared by immunoSEQ multiplex PCR; TCRdb keeps only in-frame clonotypes and omits some of them. V, J and clone size were drawn from that table, and D and trimming were deduced from the DNA. The data contain 210,000 or so clones, more than 60% of them seen just once; the ten biggest clones take up approximately 0.22%. Study-level results: In vitro testing confirmed a few CMV-associated chains as specific for CMV antigens.

Sequencing was carried out using PBMCs. The TCR originated in a girl aged 2 to 9 in good health and CMV-seronegative. The V and J genes are TRBV5-1 and TRBJ2-7; TRBD1 is a possible D gene (5 bases). This CDR3 is CASSPRMTETYEQYF. The DNA for the CDR3 is TGCGCCAGCAGCCCGCGGATGACAGAAACCTACGAGCAGTACTTC.